Below, 22 T cell receptor beta chains from the same sample are listed, as sequenced in a study of blood T cell repertoires in COVID-19. Sequencing used immunoSEQ multiplex PCR; TCRdb keeps in-frame clones, though not all of them. The table includes about 330,000 clones, around 89% detected once. The sample was peripheral blood. Receptor source: a woman in her fifties or sixties with active or convalescent COVID-19.

This clone was counted once. The V call is TRBV21-1, the J call TRBJ1-3; the D segment call TRBD1 is taken from the table without a DNA check. TRBV21-1 is a pseudogene locus. The CDR3 is 16 amino acids. The CDR3 nucleotides are TGTGCCAGCAGCAAATCCCCCTTCAGGTCTCGGAACACCATATATTTT. Translation gives CASSKSPFRSRNTIYF.

The rearrangement joins TRBV10-3 to TRBJ2-7, with D tentatively TRBD2 (5 bases). The germline gives CDR1 ENHRY, CDR2 SYGVKD. The CDR3 is 14 amino acids. Trimming stripped 1 base from V and 3 bases from J, with 10 bases between. CDR3 region: CAISEYSRDYEQYF. CDR3 coding DNA: TGTGCCATCAGTGAGTACTCCCGGGACTACGAGCAGTACTTC.

Only one count was recorded for this clone. J is TRBJ1-1 and V is TRBV28; TRBD1 is a possible D gene (6 bases). CDR1 is MDHEN and CDR2 is SYDVKM in the germline V gene. The CDR3 length is 16 residues. With 1 base removed from V and 5 bases from J, the gap between germline ends came to 17 bases. CDR3 region: CASSLSQGQGRTEAFF. The CDR3 DNA reads TGTGCCAGCAGTTTATCCCAGGGCCAGGGGCGAACTGAAGCTTTCTTT.

The chain employs TRBV18 and TRBJ2-1; tentatively, D is TRBD1 (5 bases). The ends were cut back, 1 base at V and 2 bases at J, with 6 bases in the middle. There are 14 residues in the CDR3. Germline CDR1 is KGHSH and CDR2 is LQKENI. Written as DNA, the CDR3 is TGTGCCAGCTCACCACAGGGGCCCTACAATGAGCAGTTCTTC. As protein: CASSPQGPYNEQFF.

This clone was recorded only once. The chain joins TRBV7-2 to TRBJ2-7; D uncertain. V shed 4 bases and J shed 9 bases, with 16 bases lying between them. The germline CDR1 and CDR2 sequences are SGHTA and FQGNSA. The CDR3 spans 13 residues. CDR3 residues: CASSSDYFSGQYF. The CDR3, as DNA: TGTGCCAGCAGCTCGGATTACTTCTCGGGGCAGTACTTC.

The chain is built from TRBV19 and TRBJ1-1; weak D call: TRBD1 (5 bases). This CDR3 is 13 amino acids long. V dropped 4 bases and J dropped 5 bases, with 11 bases sitting between them. Germline V gene data show CDR1 as LNHDA and CDR2 as SQIVND (reference sequence). The CDR3 region has the DNA TGTGCCAGTAGTAACCAGGGTAGTACTGAAGCTTTCTTT. Its translation: CASSNQGSTEAFF.

CDR3 DNA sequence: TGTGCCAGCAGCCCCAGTGGGACAGGGGTTGGAAACACCATATATTTT. Translating gives CASSPSGTGVGNTIYF. V is TRBV7-2 and J is TRBJ1-3; 10 nucleotides line up with TRBD1. This CDR3 region has 16 residues. The germline CDR1 and CDR2 sequences are SGHTA and FQGNSA. J gave up 3 bases and V 5 bases, and 7 bases lay outside the gene matches.

The chain uses TRBV2 and TRBJ2-2; 7 positions agree with TRBD2. The CDR3 loop spans 15 amino acids. V trimming: 6 bases; J trimming: 3 bases; junction bases outside the gene matches: 7. Looked up from germline, CDR1 is SNHLY and CDR2 is FYNNEI. The CDR3 reads CASRGSGIYTGELFF. CDR3 DNA: TGTGCCAGCAGGGGAAGCGGGATCTACACCGGGGAGCTGTTTTTT.

The CDR3: CASSRLPGTEAFF. The CDR3 nucleotides are TGTGCCAGCAGTCGACTACCGGGCACTGAAGCTTTCTTT. The chain combines TRBV6-4 with TRBJ1-1; D not certain. The CDR3 runs to 13 residues. Germline V CDR1 and CDR2: MRHNA, SNTAGT. V shed 5 bases and J shed 4 bases, with 11 bases lying between them.

CDR3 region: CASSQGGSWNEQFF. CDR3 DNA sequence: TGCGCCAGCAGCCAAGGCGGGAGTTGGAATGAGCAGTTCTTC. The chain has TRBV4-3 and TRBJ2-1; TRBD2 matches at 7 bases. The J segment lost 7 bases and the V segment lost 1 base, leaving 4 bases of the junction unmatched. Germline assignment: CDR1 LGHNA and CDR2 YSLEER. The CDR3 is 14 residues long.

CDR3 bases: TGCGCCAGCAGCTTGTCAGGGTGGGCTGAAGCTTTCTTT. As protein: CASSLSGWAEAFF. The chain joins TRBV5-1 to TRBJ1-1; D is possibly TRBD1 (5 bases). V was shortened by 1 base and J by 6 bases, with 10 bases between the two germline ends. The V gene's germline CDR1 is SGHRS and CDR2 YFSETQ. CDR3 size: 13 residues.

The J gene is TRBJ2-6, the V gene TRBV19; the D gene is possibly TRBD1 (5 bases). The CDR3 is 17 amino acids. With 6 bases removed from V and 0 bases from J, the gap between germline ends came to 15 bases. Germline V gene sequence: CDR1 LNHDA, CDR2 SQIVND (reference sequence). The CDR3 sequence: CASSHDSPSSGANVLTF. In DNA, the CDR3 is TGTGCCAGTAGCCATGACAGCCCTAGCTCTGGGGCCAACGTCCTGACTTTC. Variable domain in full (rest from reference TRBV19 and TRBJ2-6): DGGITQSPKYLFRKEGQNVTLSCEQNLNHDAMYWYRQDPGQGLRLIYYSQIVNDFQKGDIAEGYSVSREKKESFPLTVTSAQKNPTAFYLCASSHDSPSSGANVLTFGAGSRLTVL.

The J gene is TRBJ2-7, the V gene TRBV6-5; maybe TRBD1 (5 bases). The V end lost 4 bases, the J end lost 0 bases, and 10 bases lay between the germline ends. CDR3 length equals 14 residues. Germline V CDR1 and CDR2: MNHEY, SVGAGI. CDR3 region: CASSSGLGSYEQYF. In DNA form, the CDR3 reads TGTGCCAGCAGTTCAGGGTTGGGCTCCTACGAGCAGTACTTC.

This sequence joins TRBV2 and TRBJ2-1; 11 nucleotides match TRBD2. V lost 4 bases, J lost 10 bases, and 12 bases stayed unmatched. Germline V gene lookup returns CDR1 SNHLY and CDR2 FYNNEI. This CDR3 has 16 residues. The CDR3 here is CASSASVAGGPREQFF. CDR3 nucleotide sequence: TGTGCCAGCAGTGCCAGTGTAGCGGGAGGGCCTCGGGAGCAGTTCTTC.

V usage is TRBV5-1 and J usage is TRBJ1-2, with 7 bases identical to TRBD1. CDR1 is SGHRS, CDR2 YFSETQ, per germline. The CDR3 length is 16 residues. V lost 0 bases to trimming and J lost 4 bases; unmatched junction nucleotides: 9. The CDR3 here is CASSLGFQGTAYGYTF. CDR3 nucleotides: TGCGCCAGCAGCTTGGGTTTCCAAGGGACAGCCTATGGCTACACCTTC.

The sample holds one count of this clone. The chain couples TRBV10-3 to TRBJ2-3; D perhaps matches TRBD2 (5 bases). Between the trimmed V and J ends, which lost 8 bases and 0 bases, there was a span of 18 bases. The CDR3 has 16 amino acids. Germline CDR1 reads ENHRY; CDR2 reads SYGVKD. The CDR3 protein is CAIGSRSRSSTDTQYF. CDR3 DNA: TGTGCCATCGGGAGCAGGAGTAGATCCAGCACAGATACGCAGTATTTT.

The chain has TRBV6-5 and TRBJ2-5; 8 nucleotides agree with TRBD1. V gave up 6 bases and J gave up 7 bases; unmatched junction bases: 7. CDR1 and CDR2 (germline): MNHEY, SVGAGI. CDR3 length: 13 residues. This chain's CDR3 is CASRPQGAGTQYF. The CDR3, as DNA: TGTGCCAGCAGACCCCAGGGGGCGGGGACCCAGTACTTC.

In its sample, this clone was seen a few times. This same CDR3 is encoded by further DNA sequences in the sample. This chain uses TRBV7-2 with TRBJ2-1; TRBD2 matches at 14 bases. Germline V CDR1 and CDR2: SGHTA, FQGNSA. With V trimmed by 4 bases and J by 6 bases, 5 bases remained unmatched. The CDR3 sequence is 16 residues long. The CDR3 coding sequence is TGTGCCAGCAGCTCCGGACTAGCGGGAGGATCCAATGAGCAGTTCTTC. It translates to CASSSGLAGGSNEQFF.

The chain recombines TRBV5-1 with TRBJ2-7; 10 bases match TRBD1. V gave up 3 bases and J gave up 2 bases; unmatched junction bases: 2. In germline, CDR1 is SGHRS, CDR2 YFSETQ. This CDR3 has 14 residues. The CDR3: CASSWGTGAYEQYF. CDR3 coding DNA: TGCGCCAGCAGCTGGGGGACAGGGGCCTACGAGCAGTACTTC.

This sequence joins TRBV6-5 and TRBJ2-1; TRBD1 matches 10 bases. Germline CDR1 reads MNHEY; CDR2 reads SVGAGI. The CDR3 contains 15 residues. Trimming removed 6 bases from V and 2 bases from J; junction bases left unmatched: 4. Here the CDR3 DNA reads TGTGCCAGCAGCGCCGGACAGGGGGCCTACAATGAGCAGTTCTTC. This sequence encodes CASSAGQGAYNEQFF.

The CDR3 is CASSWTAGGPQFF. The CDR3 DNA follows: TGTGCCAGCAGTTGGACTGCTGGGGGCCCGCAGTTCTTC. The chain joins TRBV6-2 or TRBV6-3 to TRBJ2-1, with a weak D call TRBD1 (6 bases). CDR1 is MNHEY and CDR2 is SVGEGT in the germline V gene. This CDR3 is 13 amino acids long. Trimming took off 4 bases at V and 12 bases at J, with 16 bases between the two ends.

The chain is built from TRBV5-4 and TRBJ1-6; D possibly corresponds to TRBD1 (6 bases). The V end lost 4 bases, the J end lost 6 bases, and 11 bases lay between the germline ends. Germline CDR1 is SGHNT and CDR2 is YYREEE (reference sequence). The CDR3 loop spans 14 amino acids. CDR3: CASSPDRANSPLHF. For the CDR3, the DNA is TGTGCCAGCAGCCCGGACAGAGCTAATTCACCCCTCCACTTT. Filled out from reference TRBV5-4 and TRBJ1-6, the complete variable domain reads ETGVTQSPTHLIKTRGQQVTLRCSSQSGHNTVSWYQQALGQGPQFIFQYYREEENGRGNFPPRFSGLQFPNYSSELNVNALELDDSALYLCASSPDRANSPLHFGNGTRLTVT.